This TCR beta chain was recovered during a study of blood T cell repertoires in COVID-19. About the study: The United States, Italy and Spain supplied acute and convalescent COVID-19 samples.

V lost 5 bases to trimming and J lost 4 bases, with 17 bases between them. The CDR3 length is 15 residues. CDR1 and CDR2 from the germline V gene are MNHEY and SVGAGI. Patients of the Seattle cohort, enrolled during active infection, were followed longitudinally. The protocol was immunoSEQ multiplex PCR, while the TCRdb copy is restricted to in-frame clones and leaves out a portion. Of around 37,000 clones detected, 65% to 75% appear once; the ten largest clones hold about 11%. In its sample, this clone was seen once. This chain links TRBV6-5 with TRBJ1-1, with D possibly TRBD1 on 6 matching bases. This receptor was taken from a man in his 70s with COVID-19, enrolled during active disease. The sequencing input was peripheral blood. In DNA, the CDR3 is TGTGCCAGCAGTAGCCGGGACAAACACTCCACTGAAGCTTTCTTT. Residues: CASSSRDKHSTEAFF.